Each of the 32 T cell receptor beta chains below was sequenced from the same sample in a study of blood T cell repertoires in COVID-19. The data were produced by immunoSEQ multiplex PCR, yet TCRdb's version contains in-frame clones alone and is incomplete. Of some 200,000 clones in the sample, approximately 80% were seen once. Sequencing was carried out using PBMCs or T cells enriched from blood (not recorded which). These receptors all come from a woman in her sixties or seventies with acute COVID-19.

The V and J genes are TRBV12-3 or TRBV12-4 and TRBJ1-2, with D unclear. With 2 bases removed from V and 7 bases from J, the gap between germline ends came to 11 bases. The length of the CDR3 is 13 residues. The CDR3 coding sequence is TGTGCCAGCAGTTTAAGAGATCGCTCTGGCTACACCTTC. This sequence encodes CASSLRDRSGYTF.

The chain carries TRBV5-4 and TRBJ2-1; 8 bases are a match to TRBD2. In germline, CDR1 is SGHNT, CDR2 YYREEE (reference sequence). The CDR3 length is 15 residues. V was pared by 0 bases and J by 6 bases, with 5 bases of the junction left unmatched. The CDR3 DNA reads TGTGCCAGCAGCTTGGTTAGCGGGATCCTCAATGAGCAGTTCTTC. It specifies CASSLVSGILNEQFF.

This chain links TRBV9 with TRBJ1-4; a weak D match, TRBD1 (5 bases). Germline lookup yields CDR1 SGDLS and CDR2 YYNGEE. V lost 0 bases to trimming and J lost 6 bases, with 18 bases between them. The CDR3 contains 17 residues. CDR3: CASSVGGGDGSYEKLFF. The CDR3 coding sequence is TGTGCCAGCAGCGTAGGTGGAGGGGACGGGAGTTATGAAAAACTGTTTTTT.

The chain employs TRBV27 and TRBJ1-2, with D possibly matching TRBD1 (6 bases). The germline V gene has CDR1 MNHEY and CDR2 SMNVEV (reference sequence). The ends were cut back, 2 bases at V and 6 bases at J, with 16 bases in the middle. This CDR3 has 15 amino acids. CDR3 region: CASSLRRGGAHGYTF. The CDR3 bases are TGTGCCAGCAGTTTACGCCGGGGGGGGGCTCATGGCTACACCTTC.

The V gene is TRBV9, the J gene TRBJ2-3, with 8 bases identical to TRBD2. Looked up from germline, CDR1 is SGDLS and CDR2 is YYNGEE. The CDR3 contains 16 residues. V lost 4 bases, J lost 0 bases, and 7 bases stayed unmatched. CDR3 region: CASSSLAGRSTDTQYF. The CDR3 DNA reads TGTGCCAGCAGCTCCCTAGCGGGCAGGAGCACAGATACGCAGTATTTT.

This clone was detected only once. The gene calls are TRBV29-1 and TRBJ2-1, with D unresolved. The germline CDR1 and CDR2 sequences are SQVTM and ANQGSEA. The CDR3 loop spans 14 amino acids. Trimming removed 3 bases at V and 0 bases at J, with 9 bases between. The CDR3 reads CSVDGERSYNEQFF. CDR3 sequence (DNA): TGCAGCGTTGATGGCGAGCGCTCCTACAATGAGCAGTTCTTC.

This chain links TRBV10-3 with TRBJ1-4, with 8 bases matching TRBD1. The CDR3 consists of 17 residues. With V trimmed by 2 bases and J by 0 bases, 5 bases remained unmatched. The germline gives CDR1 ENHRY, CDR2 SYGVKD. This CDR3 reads CAISESNRGTTNEKLFF. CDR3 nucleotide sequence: TGTGCCATCAGTGAGAGCAACAGGGGGACAACTAATGAAAAACTGTTTTTT.

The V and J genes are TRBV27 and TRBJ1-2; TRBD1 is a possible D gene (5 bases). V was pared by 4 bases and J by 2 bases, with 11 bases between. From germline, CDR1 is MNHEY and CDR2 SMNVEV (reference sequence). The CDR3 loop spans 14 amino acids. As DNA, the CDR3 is TGTGCCAGCAGTTCCAGGGTCGAAAACTATGGCTACACCTTC. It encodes CASSSRVENYGYTF.

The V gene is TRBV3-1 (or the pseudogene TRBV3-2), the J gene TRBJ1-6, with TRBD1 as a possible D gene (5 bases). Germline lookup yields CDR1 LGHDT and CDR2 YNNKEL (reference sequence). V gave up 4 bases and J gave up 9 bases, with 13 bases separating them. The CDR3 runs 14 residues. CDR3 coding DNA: TGTGCCAGCAGCCGCCCGGACAAGGCTTCACCCCTCCACTTT. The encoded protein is CASSRPDKASPLHF.

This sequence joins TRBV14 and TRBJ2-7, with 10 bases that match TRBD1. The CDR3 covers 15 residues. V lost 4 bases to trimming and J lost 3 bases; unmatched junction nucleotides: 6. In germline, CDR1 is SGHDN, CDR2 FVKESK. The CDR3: CASSLGTGVIYEQYF. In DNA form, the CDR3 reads TGTGCCAGCAGCCTTGGGACAGGGGTGATCTACGAGCAGTACTTC.

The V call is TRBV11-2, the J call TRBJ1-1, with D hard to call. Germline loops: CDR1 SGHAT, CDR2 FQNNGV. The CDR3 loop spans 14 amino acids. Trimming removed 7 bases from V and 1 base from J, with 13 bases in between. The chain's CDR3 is CASTSQRENTEAFF. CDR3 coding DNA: TGTGCCAGCACCTCCCAGAGGGAGAACACTGAAGCTTTCTTT.

The CDR3 loop reads CAAKTSGDFGGELFF. CDR3 nucleotide sequence: TGTGCCGCAAAGACTAGCGGGGATTTCGGCGGGGAGCTGTTTTTT. This chain joins TRBV10-3 and TRBJ2-2, with 11 positions matching TRBD2. The CDR3 is 15 residues long. Germline loops: CDR1 ENHRY, CDR2 SYGVKD. Losses at the gene ends were 11 bases for V and 7 bases for J; bases not matched to a gene: 12.

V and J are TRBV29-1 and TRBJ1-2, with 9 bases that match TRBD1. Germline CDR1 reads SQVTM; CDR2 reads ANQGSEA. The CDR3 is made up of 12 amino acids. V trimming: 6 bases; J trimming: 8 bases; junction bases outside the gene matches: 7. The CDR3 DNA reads TGCAGCGTCCGGACAGGGGCAGTGGGCTACACCTTC. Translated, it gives CSVRTGAVGYTF.

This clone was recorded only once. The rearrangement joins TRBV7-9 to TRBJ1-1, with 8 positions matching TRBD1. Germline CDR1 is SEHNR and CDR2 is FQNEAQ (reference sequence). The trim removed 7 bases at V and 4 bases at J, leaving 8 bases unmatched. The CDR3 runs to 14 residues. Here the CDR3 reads CASIPGGAGTEAFF. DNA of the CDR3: TGTGCCAGCATCCCAGGGGGCGCCGGCACTGAAGCTTTCTTT.

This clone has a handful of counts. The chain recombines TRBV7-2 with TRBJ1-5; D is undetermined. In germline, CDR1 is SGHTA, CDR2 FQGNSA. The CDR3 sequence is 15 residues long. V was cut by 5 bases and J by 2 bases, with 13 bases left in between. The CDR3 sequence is CASSPGVLGNQPQHF. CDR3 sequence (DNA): TGTGCCAGCAGCCCCGGAGTGCTTGGCAATCAGCCCCAGCATTTT.

The CDR3 protein is CASSPHRGNTIYF. CDR3 bases: TGTGCCAGCAGCCCCCACAGGGGCAACACCATATATTTT. V usage is TRBV9 and J usage is TRBJ1-3; 7 nucleotides line up with TRBD1. CDR1 is SGDLS, CDR2 YYNGEE, per germline. Trimming at V came to 4 bases and at J to 7 bases, leaving 5 bases not matched to a gene. The CDR3 is made up of 13 amino acids.

The CDR3 is CATSDLYQRGTQETQYF. The CDR3 region has the DNA TGTGCCACCAGTGATTTGTACCAGCGGGGGACCCAAGAGACCCAGTACTTC. The chain links TRBV24-1 to TRBJ2-5; 8 positions match TRBD2. Germline V CDR1 and CDR2: KGHDR, SFDVKD. The CDR3 has 17 amino acids. Germline trimming cut 0 bases from V and 1 base from J; bases unmatched to any gene: 6.

The DNA of the CDR3 is TGCAGCGTTGAAGTTGACAGGGGGGCCTGGGGTGGTTCTGGGGCCAACGTCCTGACTTTC. It codes for CSVEVDRGAWGGSGANVLTF. This chain joins TRBV29-1 and TRBJ2-6; the match to TRBD1 covers 9 bases. The CDR3 sequence is 20 residues long. Germline CDR1 is SQVTM and CDR2 is ANQGSEA. V lost 1 base and J lost 1; bases outside the gene matches: 14.

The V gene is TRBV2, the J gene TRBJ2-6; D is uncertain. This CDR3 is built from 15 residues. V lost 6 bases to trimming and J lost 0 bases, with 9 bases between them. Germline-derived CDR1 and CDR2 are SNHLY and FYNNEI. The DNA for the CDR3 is TGTGCCAGCAGCTTCAGATCCTCTGGGGCCAACGTCCTGACTTTC. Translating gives CASSFRSSGANVLTF.

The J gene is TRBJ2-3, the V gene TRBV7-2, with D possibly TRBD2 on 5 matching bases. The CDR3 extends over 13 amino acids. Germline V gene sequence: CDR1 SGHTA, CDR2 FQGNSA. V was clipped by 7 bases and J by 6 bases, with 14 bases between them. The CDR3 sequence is CASTPPREDTQYF. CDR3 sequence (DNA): TGTGCCAGCACTCCCCCTAGGGAGGATACGCAGTATTTT.

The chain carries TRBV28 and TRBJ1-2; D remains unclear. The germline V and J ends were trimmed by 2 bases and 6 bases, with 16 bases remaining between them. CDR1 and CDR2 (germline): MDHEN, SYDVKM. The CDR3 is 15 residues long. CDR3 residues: CASSLKDFRKDGYTF. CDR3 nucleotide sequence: TGTGCCAGCAGTTTAAAGGACTTTCGGAAGGATGGCTACACCTTC.

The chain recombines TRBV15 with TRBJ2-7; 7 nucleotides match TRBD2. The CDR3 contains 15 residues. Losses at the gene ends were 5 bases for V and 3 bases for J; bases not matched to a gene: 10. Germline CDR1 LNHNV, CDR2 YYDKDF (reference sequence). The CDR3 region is CATSGKVAGGYEQYF. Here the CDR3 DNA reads TGTGCCACCAGCGGAAAGGTAGCGGGCGGCTACGAGCAGTACTTC.

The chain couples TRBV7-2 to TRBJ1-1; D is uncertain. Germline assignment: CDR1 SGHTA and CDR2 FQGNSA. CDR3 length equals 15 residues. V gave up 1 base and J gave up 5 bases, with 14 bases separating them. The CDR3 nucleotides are TGTGCCAGCAGCTTAGTGTCCGGGGAGGGAACTGAAGCTTTCTTT. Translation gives CASSLVSGEGTEAFF.

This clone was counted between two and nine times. CDR3 nucleotides: TGCGCCAGCAGCTTGACTAGCGCCAACTCCTACGAGCAGTACTTC. Residues: CASSLTSANSYEQYF. The gene calls are TRBV5-1 and TRBJ2-7, with TRBD2 matching 7 bases. The CDR3 has 15 residues. Germline V gene lookup returns CDR1 SGHRS and CDR2 YFSETQ. V dropped 1 base and J dropped 0; count of bases not matched to a gene: 4.

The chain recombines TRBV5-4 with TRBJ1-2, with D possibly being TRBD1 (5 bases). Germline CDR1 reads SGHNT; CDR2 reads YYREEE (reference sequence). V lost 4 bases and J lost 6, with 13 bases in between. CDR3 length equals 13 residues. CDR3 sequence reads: CASSTPRENGYTF. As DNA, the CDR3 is TGTGCCAGCAGCACCCCCAGGGAAAATGGCTACACCTTC.

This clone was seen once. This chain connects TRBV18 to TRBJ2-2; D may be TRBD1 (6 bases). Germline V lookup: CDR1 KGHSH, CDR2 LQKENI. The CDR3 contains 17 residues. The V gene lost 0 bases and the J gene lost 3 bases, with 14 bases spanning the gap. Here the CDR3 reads CASSPPSQGLYTGELFF. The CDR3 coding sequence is TGTGCCAGCTCACCACCCTCCCAGGGGCTATACACCGGGGAGCTGTTTTTT.

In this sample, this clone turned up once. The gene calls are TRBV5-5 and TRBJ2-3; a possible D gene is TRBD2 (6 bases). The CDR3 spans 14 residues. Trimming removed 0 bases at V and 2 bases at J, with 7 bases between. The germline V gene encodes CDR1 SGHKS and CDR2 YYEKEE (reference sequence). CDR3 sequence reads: CASSLELATDTQYF. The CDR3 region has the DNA TGTGCCAGCAGCTTGGAACTAGCCACAGATACGCAGTATTTT.

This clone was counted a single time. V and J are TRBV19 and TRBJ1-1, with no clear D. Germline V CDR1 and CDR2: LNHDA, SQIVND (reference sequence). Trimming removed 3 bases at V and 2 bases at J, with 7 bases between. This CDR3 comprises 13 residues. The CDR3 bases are TGTGCCAGTAGTATTCCGCGTAACACTGAAGCTTTCTTT. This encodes CASSIPRNTEAFF.

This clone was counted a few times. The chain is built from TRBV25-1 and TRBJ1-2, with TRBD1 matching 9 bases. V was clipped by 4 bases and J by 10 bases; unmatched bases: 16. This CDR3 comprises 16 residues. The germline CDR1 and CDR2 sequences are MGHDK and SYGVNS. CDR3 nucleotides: TGTGCCAGCAGTGGGCGAACAGGGGGCACCACCAAGCACTACACCTTC. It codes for CASSGRTGGTTKHYTF.

CDR3 DNA sequence: TGTGCCAGCAGTTTATCAGGGGGAGTGGGGTTGGCTTTCTTT. This codes for CASSLSGGVGLAFF. The chain carries TRBV27 and TRBJ1-1, with TRBD1 as a possible D gene (6 bases). V lost 0 bases and J 11 bases, leaving 16 bases between the germline ends. CDR1 and CDR2 from the germline V gene are MNHEY and SMNVEV (reference sequence). CDR3 size: 14 residues.

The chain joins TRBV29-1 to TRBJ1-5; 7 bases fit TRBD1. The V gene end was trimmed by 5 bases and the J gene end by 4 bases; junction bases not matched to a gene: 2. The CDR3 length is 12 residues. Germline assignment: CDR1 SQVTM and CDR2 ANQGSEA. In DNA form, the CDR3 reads TGCAGCGTTTTGACAGGGAATCAGCCCCAGCATTTT. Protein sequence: CSVLTGNQPQHF.

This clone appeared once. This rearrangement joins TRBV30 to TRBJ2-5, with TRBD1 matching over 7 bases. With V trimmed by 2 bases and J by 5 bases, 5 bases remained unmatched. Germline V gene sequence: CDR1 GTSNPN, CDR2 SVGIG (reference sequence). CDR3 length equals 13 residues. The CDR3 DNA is TGTGCCTGGAGTTTACAGGGGTTGGAGACCCAGTACTTC. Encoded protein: CAWSLQGLETQYF.